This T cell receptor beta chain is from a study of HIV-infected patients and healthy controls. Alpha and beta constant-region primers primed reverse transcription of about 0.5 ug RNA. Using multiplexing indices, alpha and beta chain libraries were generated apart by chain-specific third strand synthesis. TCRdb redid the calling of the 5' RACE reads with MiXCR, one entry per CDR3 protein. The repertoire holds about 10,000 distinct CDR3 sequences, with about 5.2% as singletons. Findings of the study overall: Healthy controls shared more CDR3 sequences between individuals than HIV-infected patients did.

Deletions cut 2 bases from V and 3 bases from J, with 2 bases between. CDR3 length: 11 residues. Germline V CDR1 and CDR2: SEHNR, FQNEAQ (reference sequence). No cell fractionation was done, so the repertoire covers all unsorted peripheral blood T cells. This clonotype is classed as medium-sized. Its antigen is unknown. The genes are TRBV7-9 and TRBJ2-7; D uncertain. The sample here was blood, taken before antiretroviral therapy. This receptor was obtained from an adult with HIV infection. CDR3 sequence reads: CASSLSYEQYF. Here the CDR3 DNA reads TGTGCCAGCAGCTTAAGCTACGAGCAGTACTTC.